The T cell receptor (beta chain) under discussion was sequenced for a study of blood T cell repertoires in COVID-19. The CDR3 has 17 residues. J lost 6 bases, V lost 3 bases, and 12 bases had no gene match. Germline CDR1 and CDR2: SGHDT and YYEEEE. The study drew participants aged about 18 to 95 years from around 24 US areas. Researchers sorted participants into cohorts using their self-reported clinical history. Two negative PCRs, clearance, or symptom resolution had been documented for recovered Cohort 3 donors. In the authors' methods: Scientists estimated how many nucleated cells there were by amplifying reference gene primers. TCRdb's copy holds only in-frame clones and misses some; the assay was immunoSEQ multiplex PCR. The V and J calls and clone size come from that table; D and trimming were worked out from the DNA. The data hold about 350,000 clones, with 70% to 90% observed a single time.

This clonotype originated in a woman aged 25 to 39 who had recovered from COVID-19. The source material was PBMCs or T cells enriched from blood (not recorded which). The genes are TRBV5-6 and TRBJ2-1; 10 bases fit TRBD2. The CDR3 DNA sequence: TGTGCCAGCAGCTGGGGATTTTCGAGCGGGGGGGCCAATGAGCAGTTCTTC. It is translated as CASSWGFSSGGANEQFF.